This TCR beta chain was obtained from a study of vaccination effects on CD4 cells after COVID-19. Background on the study: Relative to the second dose, post-vaccine samples were obtained a median of 72 days later. The study's findings and limits: The study found marked clonal contraction of infection- and vaccine-induced clones late after vaccination.

Antigen-specific CD4+ T cells were expanded (with viral peptide pools) by the ViraFEST assay ahead of sequencing. Subsequent to roughly 9 days of culture, CD4+ T cells were isolated. Participants were given two doses of BNT162b2 or mRNA-1273 vaccine. Replacing half the medium with IL-2 medium was done on days 3 and 7. This clone was detected a few times. Its antigen remains unknown. The length of the CDR3 is 16 residues. Germline assignment: CDR1 MNHEY and CDR2 SMNVEV (reference sequence). The V and J ends lost 5 bases and 0 bases respectively, with 14 bases between them. Libraries were prepared by immunoSEQ multiplex PCR; TCRdb keeps only in-frame clonotypes and omits some of them. This table has tens of thousands of clones, around 70% appearing once.

This receptor was obtained from a human donor who received a COVID-19 vaccine. This sample comprised CD4+ T cells from PBMCs cultured with HCoV-229E spike peptides, obtained after COVID-19 vaccination. J is TRBJ1-5 and V is TRBV27; D call uncertain. CDR3 sequence reads: CASSPIPGNSNQPQHF. Here the CDR3 DNA reads TGTGCCAGCAGTCCAATACCGGGAAATAGCAATCAGCCCCAGCATTTT.